This is a list of T cell receptor beta chains from one sample in a study of T cell responses to AZD1222 COVID-19 vaccine. Method: immunoSEQ multiplex PCR; TCRdb's copy keeps in-frame clones and lacks some. The sample lists over 130,000 clones, more than 90% occurring once. The specimen was peripheral blood, collected 28 days after the second AZD1222 dose. The receptors originated from an adult who received the AZD1222 COVID-19 vaccine. The CDR3 runs from the conserved cysteine through the conserved F or W. D genes are given only for firm matches. Rows may omit the clone size; those that give it use once, few, many or a size class.

j_call v_call clone_size d_call cdr3_nt cdr3_aa
TRBJ2-7 TRBV3-1/TRBV3-2 - - TGTGCCAGCCAGATGGGGCGTAACGAGCAGTACTTC CASQMGRNEQYF
TRBJ1-1 TRBV20-1 once - TGCAGTGCGCTCCTCATAGCCGAAGCTTTCTTT CSALLIAEAFF
TRBJ1-2 TRBV30 - - TGTGCCTACCAGGCTTTCGGCTACACCTTC CAYQAFGYTF
TRBJ2-7 TRBV3-1/TRBV3-2 - - TGTGCCAGCAGCCCAACGTCAGGGCCTAGCGAGCAGTACTTC CASSPTSGPSEQYF
TRBJ1-5 TRBV28 - TRBD1 TGTGCCAGCAATCACTACCCCGACAGGGACTATAGCAATCAGCCCCAGCATTTT CASNHYPDRDYSNQPQHF
TRBJ2-2 TRBV28 - TRBD2 TGTGCCAGCGAGGGAGGGCCCGGGGAGCTGTTTTTT CASEGGPGELFF
TRBJ2-7 TRBV10-3 - - TGTGCCATCGGGGGACCCGAATCGAACGAGCAGTACTTC CAIGGPESNEQYF
TRBJ1-1 TRBV5-1 - - TGCGCCAGCAGCTTGGGGGCAGGAAACACTGAAGCTTTCTTT CASSLGAGNTEAFF
TRBJ2-5 TRBV2 few - TGTGCCAGCAGTGATACGGGTATCCAAGAGACCCAGTACTTC CASSDTGIQETQYF
TRBJ2-2 TRBV9 - TRBD1 TGTGCCAGCAAGCTTACAGGGGTCGCCGGGGAGCTGTTTTTT CASKLTGVAGELFF
TRBJ2-5 TRBV7-9 - TRBD2 TGTGCCAGCGACCTAGCGGGAGTAGGAGAGACCCAGTACTTC CASDLAGVGETQYF
TRBJ1-4 TRBV6-2/TRBV6-3 - - TGTGCCAGCAGCTCACACCTTGCAACTAATGAAAAACTGTTTTTT CASSSHLATNEKLFF
TRBJ2-3 TRBV10-2 - - TGCGCCAGCGAACCCCTTTGGGGGGTTAGCACAGATACGCAGTATTTT CASEPLWGVSTDTQYF
TRBJ2-7 TRBV5-4 - TRBD2 TGTGCCAGCAGCCCCAGGACTAGCGTACCCAACGAGCAGTACTTC CASSPRTSVPNEQYF
TRBJ1-2 TRBV4-3 - - TGCGCCAGCAGCCAAGGGGCAGGGCTCTCTGGTGGCTACACCTTC CASSQGAGLSGGYTF
TRBJ2-1 TRBV9 - - TGTGCCAGCAGCGTAGTGGCTAGCGCTAGCTCCTACAATGAGCAGTTCTTC CASSVVASASSYNEQFF
TRBJ2-1 TRBV28 - - TGTGCCAGCAGTCCCTCAGATGAGCAGTTCTTC CASSPSDEQFF
TRBJ1-2 TRBV29-1 - TRBD1 TGCAGCCTGATGGACAGGGTCGATGGCTACACCTTC CSLMDRVDGYTF
TRBJ2-7 TRBV6-5 - - TGTGCCAGCCTGACAGGCCGCTACGAGCAGTACTTC CASLTGRYEQYF
TRBJ2-5 TRBV5-4 - - TGTGCCAGCAGCGTAGAGCTCCAGGGGCAAGAGACCCAGTACTTC CASSVELQGQETQYF
TRBJ2-7 TRBV7-9 - TRBD1 TGTGCCAGCAGCTCCCGGACAGGGGTCGACTACGAGCAGTACTTC CASSSRTGVDYEQYF
TRBJ1-4 TRBV10-1 - - TGCGCCAGCAGTGATCCGGGCAGGGAGGAGGAAAAACTGTTTTTT CASSDPGREEEKLFF
TRBJ2-2 TRBV15 - - TGTGCCACCAGCAGAGATAGGACAACCGGGGAGCTGTTTTTT CATSRDRTTGELFF
TRBJ1-2 TRBV29-1 - - TGCAGCGTTTCAATTACTCATGACTATGGCTACACCTTC CSVSITHDYGYTF